This note documents a single T cell receptor beta chain sequence. Its antigen is currently unknown. Sequencing was performed with immunoSEQ multiplex PCR; in TCRdb, only in-frame clones are kept and a portion is missing. The data show tens of thousands of clones, around 80% seen once. Losses at the gene ends were 5 bases for V and 7 bases for J; bases not matched to a gene: 16. Per the germline V gene, CDR1 is LNHDA and CDR2 is SQIVND (reference sequence). This CDR3 spans 19 amino acids. This entry comes from a study of T cell responses to AZD1222 COVID-19 vaccine. Broader study findings: The number of AZD1222 recipients seropositive at baseline was only 6 or 7. Along spike, vaccine-associated CD4 TCRs were found throughout, with dominance at 160-218 and 743-854. A rise in Spike-specific TCR breadth and depth followed two AZD1222 doses. It was only after the peak T cell response that any repertoires were sampled.

The V call is TRBV19, the J call TRBJ2-1; TRBD2 agrees at 14 bases. The origin of this receptor is an adult in good health. Sequenced material: peripheral blood, taken on day 0 of AZD1222 vaccination. The CDR3 spells CASSPWGLAGDDTGNEQFF. For the CDR3, the DNA is TGTGCCAGTAGTCCCTGGGGACTAGCGGGGGACGATACGGGGAATGAGCAGTTCTTC.